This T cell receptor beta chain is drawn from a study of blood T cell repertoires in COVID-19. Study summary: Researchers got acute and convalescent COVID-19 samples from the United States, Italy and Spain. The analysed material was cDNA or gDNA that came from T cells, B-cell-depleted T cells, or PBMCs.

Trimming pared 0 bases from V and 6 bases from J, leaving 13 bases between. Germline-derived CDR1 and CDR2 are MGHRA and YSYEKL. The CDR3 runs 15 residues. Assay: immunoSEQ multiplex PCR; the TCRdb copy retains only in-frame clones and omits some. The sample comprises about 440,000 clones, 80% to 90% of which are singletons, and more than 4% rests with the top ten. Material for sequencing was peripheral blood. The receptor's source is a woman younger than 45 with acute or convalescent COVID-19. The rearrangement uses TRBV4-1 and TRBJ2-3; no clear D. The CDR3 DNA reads TGCGCCAGCAGCCAAGAAGGCAGCGTAACCGATACGCAGTATTTT. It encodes CASSQEGSVTDTQYF.